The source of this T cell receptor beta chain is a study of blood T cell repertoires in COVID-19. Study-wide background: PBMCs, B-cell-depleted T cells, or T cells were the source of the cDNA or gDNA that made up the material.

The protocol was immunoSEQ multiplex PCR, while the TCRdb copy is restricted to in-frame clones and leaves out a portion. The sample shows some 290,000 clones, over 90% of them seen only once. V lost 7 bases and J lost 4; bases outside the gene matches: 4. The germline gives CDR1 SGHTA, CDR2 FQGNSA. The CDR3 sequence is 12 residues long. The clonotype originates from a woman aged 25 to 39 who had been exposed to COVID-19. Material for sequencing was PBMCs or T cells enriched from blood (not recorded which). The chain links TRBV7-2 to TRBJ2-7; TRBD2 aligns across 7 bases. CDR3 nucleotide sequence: TGTGCCAGCAACCCGGGGGGATACGAGCAGTACTTC. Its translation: CASNPGGYEQYF.